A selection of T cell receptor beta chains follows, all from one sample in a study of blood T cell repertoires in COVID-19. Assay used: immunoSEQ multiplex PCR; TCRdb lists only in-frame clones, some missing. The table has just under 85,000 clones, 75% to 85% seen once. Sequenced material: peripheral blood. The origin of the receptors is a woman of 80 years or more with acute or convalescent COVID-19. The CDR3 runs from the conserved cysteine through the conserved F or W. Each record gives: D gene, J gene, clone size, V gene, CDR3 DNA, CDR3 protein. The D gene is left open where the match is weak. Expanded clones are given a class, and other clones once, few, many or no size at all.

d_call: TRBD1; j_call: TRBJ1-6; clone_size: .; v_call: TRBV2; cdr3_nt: TGTGCCAGCAGGTCGGGACAGATTAATTCACCCCTCCACTTT; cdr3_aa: CASRSGQINSPLHF
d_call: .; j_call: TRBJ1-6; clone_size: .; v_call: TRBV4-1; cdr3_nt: TGCGCCAGCAGCCTCGTCACGGACACGCTAAATTCACCCCTCCACTTT; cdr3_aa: CASSLVTDTLNSPLHF
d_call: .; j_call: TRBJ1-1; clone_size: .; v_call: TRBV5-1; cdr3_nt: TGCGCCAGCAGCTTGGCGGGTCGGGGGGCCTACACTGAAGCTTTCTTT; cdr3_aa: CASSLAGRGAYTEAFF
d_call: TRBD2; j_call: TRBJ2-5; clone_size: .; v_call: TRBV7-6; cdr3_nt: TGTGCCAGCAGACATGGGACTAGCGAGACCCAGTACTTC; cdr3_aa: CASRHGTSETQYF
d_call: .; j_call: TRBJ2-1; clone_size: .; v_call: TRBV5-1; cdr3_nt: TGCGCCAGCAGCTTGGGAGGGCCAAATGAGCAGTTCTTC; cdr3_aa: CASSLGGPNEQFF
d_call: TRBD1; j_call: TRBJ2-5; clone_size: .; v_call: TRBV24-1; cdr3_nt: TGTGCCACCAGTGATGAGATGACAGGGGCGGGAGAGACCCAGTACTTC; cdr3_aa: CATSDEMTGAGETQYF
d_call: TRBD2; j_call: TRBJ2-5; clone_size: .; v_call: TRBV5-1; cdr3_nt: TGCGCCAGCAGCGCAGCGGGAGGGCCTTTAGAGACCCAGTACTTC; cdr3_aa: CASSAAGGPLETQYF
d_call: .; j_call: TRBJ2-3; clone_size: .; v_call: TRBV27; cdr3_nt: TGTGCCAGCAGTTTCATCAACAGACATACGCAGTATTTT; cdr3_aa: CASSFINRHTQYF
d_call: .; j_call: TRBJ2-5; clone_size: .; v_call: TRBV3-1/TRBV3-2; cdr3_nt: TGTGCCAGCAGCCGTCCTCGCCTATCGGGGGTGGAGACCCAGTACTTC; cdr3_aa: CASSRPRLSGVETQYF
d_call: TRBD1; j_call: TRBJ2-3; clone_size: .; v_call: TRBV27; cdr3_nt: TGTGCCAGCAGTCAGACAGGGTACTACACAGATACGCAGTATTTT; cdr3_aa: CASSQTGYYTDTQYF
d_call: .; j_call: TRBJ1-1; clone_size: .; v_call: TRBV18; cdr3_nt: TGTGCCAGCTCACCACCGGGGGGGTCGAACACTGAAGCTTTCTTT; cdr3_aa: CASSPPGGSNTEAFF
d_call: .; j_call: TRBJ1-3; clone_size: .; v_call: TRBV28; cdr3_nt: TGTGCCAGCAGTGCGCCCACAGGGCGAGGAAACACCATATATTTT; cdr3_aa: CASSAPTGRGNTIYF
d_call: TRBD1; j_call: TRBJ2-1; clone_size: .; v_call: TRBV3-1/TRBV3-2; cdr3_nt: TGTGCCAGCAGCCAAGGCGTAGGGGGCAATTACAATGAGCAGTTCTTC; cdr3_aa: CASSQGVGGNYNEQFF
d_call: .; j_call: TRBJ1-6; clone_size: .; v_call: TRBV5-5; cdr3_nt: TGTGCCAGCACCACAGGGATCTCCTATAATTCACCCCTCCACTTT; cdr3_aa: CASTTGISYNSPLHF
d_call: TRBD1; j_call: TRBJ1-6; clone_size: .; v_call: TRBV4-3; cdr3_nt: TGCGCCAGCAGCCCGACAGGGAGCAATTCACCCCTCCACTTT; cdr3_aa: CASSPTGSNSPLHF
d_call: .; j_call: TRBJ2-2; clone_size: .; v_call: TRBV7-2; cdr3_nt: TGTGCCAGCAGCCCCGAAGGGGCAGGCCTGAACACCGGGGAGCTGTTTTTT; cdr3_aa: CASSPEGAGLNTGELFF
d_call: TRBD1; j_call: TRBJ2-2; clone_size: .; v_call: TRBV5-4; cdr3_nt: TGTGCCAGCAGCCCGAAACCAGGGGGCTCGTCCGGGGAGCTGTTTTTT; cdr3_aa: CASSPKPGGSSGELFF
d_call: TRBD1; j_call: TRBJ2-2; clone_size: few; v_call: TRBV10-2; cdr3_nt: TGCGCCAGCCGTGGACAGGGAAGTATACCCGGGGAGCTGTTTTTT; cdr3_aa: CASRGQGSIPGELFF
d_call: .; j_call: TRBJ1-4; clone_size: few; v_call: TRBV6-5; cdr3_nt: TGTGCCAGCAGTTACTCTTTTATGACTAATGAAAAACTGTTTTTT; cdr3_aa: CASSYSFMTNEKLFF
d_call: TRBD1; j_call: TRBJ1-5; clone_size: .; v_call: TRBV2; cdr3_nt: TGTGCCAGCAGCCCACAACAGGGGGCGTTTCAGCCCCAGCATTTT; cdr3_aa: CASSPQQGAFQPQHF
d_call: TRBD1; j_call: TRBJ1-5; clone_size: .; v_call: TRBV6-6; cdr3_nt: TGTGCCAGCAGTTTGGGACAGCTCAATCAGCCCCAGCATTTT; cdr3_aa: CASSLGQLNQPQHF
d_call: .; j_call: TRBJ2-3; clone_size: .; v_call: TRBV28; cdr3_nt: TGTGCCAGCAGCATCCCCGACGGGACGCAGTATTTT; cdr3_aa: CASSIPDGTQYF
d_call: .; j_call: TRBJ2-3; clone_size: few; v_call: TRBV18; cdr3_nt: TGTGCCAGCTCACCGGTCACCCGTGAGGATACGCAGTATTTT; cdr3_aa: CASSPVTREDTQYF
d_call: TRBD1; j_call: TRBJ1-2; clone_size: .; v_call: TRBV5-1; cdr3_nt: TGCGCCAGCAGCTCGACAGGGCTGCTAGAATATGGCTACACCTTC; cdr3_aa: CASSSTGLLEYGYTF
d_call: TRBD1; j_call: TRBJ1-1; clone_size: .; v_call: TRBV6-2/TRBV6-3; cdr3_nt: TGTGCCAGCAGTTACCTTTACAGGGGGCGAGACACTGAAGCTTTCTTT; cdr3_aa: CASSYLYRGRDTEAFF
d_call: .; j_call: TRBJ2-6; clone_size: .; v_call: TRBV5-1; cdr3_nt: TGCGCCAGCAGCTTGATTGGGGGGGCCGGGGCCAACGTCCTGACTTTC; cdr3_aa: CASSLIGGAGANVLTF
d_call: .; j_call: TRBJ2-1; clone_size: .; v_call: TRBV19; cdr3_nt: TGTGCCAGTAGTATAGCGGGGTACAATGAGCAGTTCTTC; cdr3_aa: CASSIAGYNEQFF
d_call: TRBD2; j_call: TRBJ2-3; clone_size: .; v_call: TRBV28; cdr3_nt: TGTGCCAGCAGTTTAGAGCGGGGGGGCACAGATACGCAGTATTTT; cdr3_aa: CASSLERGGTDTQYF
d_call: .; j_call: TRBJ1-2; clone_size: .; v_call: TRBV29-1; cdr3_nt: TGCAGCGGTGCTACAGGGAGCGTCTATGGCTACACCTTC; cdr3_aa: CSGATGSVYGYTF
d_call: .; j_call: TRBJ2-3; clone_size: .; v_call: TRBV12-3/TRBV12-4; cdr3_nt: TGTGCCAGCAGCCTGAGTGGCACAGATACGCAGTATTTT; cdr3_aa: CASSLSGTDTQYF
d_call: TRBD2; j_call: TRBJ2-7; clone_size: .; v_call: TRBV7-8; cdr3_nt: TGTGCCAGCAGCTTATTTAGCGGGAGCTCCTACGAGCAGTACTTC; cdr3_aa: CASSLFSGSSYEQYF
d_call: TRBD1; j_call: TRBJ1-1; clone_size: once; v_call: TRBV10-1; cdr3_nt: TGCGCCAGCAGTGAGCAAAGGACAGGGGTCACTGAAGCTTTCTTT; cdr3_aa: CASSEQRTGVTEAFF
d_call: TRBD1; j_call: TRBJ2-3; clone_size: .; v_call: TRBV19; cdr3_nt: TGTGCCAGTAGTACCAGACAGGGAACAGATACGCAGTATTTT; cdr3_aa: CASSTRQGTDTQYF
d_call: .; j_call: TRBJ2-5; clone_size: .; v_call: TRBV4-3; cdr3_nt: TGCGCCAGCAGCCAATCATGGCGACTCCAAGAGACCCAGTACTTC; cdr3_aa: CASSQSWRLQETQYF
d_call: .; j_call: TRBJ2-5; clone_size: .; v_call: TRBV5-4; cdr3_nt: TGTGCCAGCAGCGCCCTAGGGGGAGGGCCGGAAGAGACCCAGTACTTC; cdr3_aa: CASSALGGGPEETQYF
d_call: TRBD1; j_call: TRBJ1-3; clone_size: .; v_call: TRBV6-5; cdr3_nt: TGTGCCAGCGCCTTGAACAGGGGGCAAGGAAACACCATATATTTT; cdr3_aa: CASALNRGQGNTIYF
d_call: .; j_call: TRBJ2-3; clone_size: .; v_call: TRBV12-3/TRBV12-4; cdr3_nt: TGTGCCAGCAACGTGGCCGTAGATACGCAGTATTTT; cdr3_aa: CASNVAVDTQYF
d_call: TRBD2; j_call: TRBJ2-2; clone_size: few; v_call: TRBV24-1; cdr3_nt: TGTGCCACCAGTGACCCGAGCGGGAGCACAATCGGGGAGCTGTTTTTT; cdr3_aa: CATSDPSGSTIGELFF
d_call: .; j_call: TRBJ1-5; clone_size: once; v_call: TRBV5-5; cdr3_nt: TGTGCCAGCAGTTATGCGGGGGTTAGCAATCAGCCCCAGCATTTT; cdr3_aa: CASSYAGVSNQPQHF
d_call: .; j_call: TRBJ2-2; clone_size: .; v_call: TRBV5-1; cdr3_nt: TGCGCCAGCACCCCGGGGGCGAACACCGGGGAGCTGTTTTTT; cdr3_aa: CASTPGANTGELFF
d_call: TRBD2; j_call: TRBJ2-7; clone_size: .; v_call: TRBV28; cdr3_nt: TGTGCCAGCAGTCGTAGCGGGAGGAGCTCCTACGAGCAGTACTTC; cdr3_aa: CASSRSGRSSYEQYF
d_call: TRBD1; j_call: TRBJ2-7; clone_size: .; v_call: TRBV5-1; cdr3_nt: TGCGCCAGCAGCGCTTTGCAGGGGGCCACCTACGAGCAGTACTTC; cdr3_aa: CASSALQGATYEQYF
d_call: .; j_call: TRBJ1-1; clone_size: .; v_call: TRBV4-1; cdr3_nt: TGCGCCAGCAGCCAAGTGGGGGGGTACACTGAAGCTTTCTTT; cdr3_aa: CASSQVGGYTEAFF
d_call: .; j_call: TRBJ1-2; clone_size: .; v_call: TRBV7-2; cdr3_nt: TGTGCCAGCAGCTTAGACGGAAACCTAGGCGGCTACACCTTC; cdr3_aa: CASSLDGNLGGYTF
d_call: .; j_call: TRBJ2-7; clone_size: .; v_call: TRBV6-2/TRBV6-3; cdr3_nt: TGTGCCAGCAGCCCACTCAAAGAGCAGTACTTC; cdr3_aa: CASSPLKEQYF
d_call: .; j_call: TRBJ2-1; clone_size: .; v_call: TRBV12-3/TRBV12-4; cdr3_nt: TGTGCCAGCAGCCCGACTAGCAATGAGCAGTTCTTC; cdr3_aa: CASSPTSNEQFF
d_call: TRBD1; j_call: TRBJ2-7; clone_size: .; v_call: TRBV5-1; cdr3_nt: TGCGCCAGCAGACCCCGGGTGCAGGGGGCATACGAGCAGTACTTC; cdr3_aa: CASRPRVQGAYEQYF